This is a list of T cell receptor beta chains from one sample in a study of T cell responses to AZD1222 COVID-19 vaccine. Measured with immunoSEQ multiplex PCR; TCRdb has only the in-frame clones, and not every one. The sample gives 170,000 or so clones, around 87% of which show up once; about 3% is in the top ten. The starting material was peripheral blood, obtained on day 0 of AZD1222 vaccination. The receptors shown here come from an adult in good health. The CDR3 runs from the conserved cysteine through the conserved F or W. The D gene is left open where the match is weak. A row's size may be missing; if present it is once, few, many or a size class.

TGTGCCAGCAGTTACAGGGCCGGAGTTTGGCATTTT	CASSYRAGVWHF	.	TRBV6-5	.	TRBJ1-5
TGTGCCACCAGTCCCGGGGACAGTTCTCTCGAGCAGTACTTC	CATSPGDSSLEQYF	TRBD1	TRBV15	.	TRBJ2-7
TGCGCCAGCAGCCAGCTAGGGACTAGCAATGAGCAGTACTTC	CASSQLGTSNEQYF	TRBD2	TRBV4-1	once	TRBJ2-7
TGTGCCAGCAGGCGGGGGGCTCGAGGCTACACCTTC	CASRRGARGYTF	.	TRBV6-5	.	TRBJ1-2
TGTGCCAGCTCACCACGTTGGGACTCAGGAGAGACCCAGTACTTC	CASSPRWDSGETQYF	.	TRBV18	.	TRBJ2-5
TGCAGCGTTGATTTAAGCGGGAGACAGGGGTTGGAGGGCTACACCTTC	CSVDLSGRQGLEGYTF	TRBD1	TRBV29-1	.	TRBJ1-2
TGTGCCAGCAGGGAAGATGAGGTTTATGATTCACCCCTCCACTTT	CASREDEVYDSPLHF	.	TRBV2	few	TRBJ1-6
TGTGCCAGTAGTACCACAGGGCAGCCCCAGCATTTT	CASSTTGQPQHF	.	TRBV19	.	TRBJ1-5
TGTGCCAGCAGCGGGATACAGTCAGGGAGGGCCACTGAAGCTTTCTTT	CASSGIQSGRATEAFF	.	TRBV7-9	.	TRBJ1-1
TGTGCCACCAGTGATCCGACTAGCGGGGGCCTTGGCAATGAGCAGTTCTTC	CATSDPTSGGLGNEQFF	TRBD2	TRBV24-1	.	TRBJ2-1
TGTGCCAGTAGTATGACAGGGGAAACCTACGAGCAGTACTTC	CASSMTGETYEQYF	TRBD1	TRBV19	few	TRBJ2-7
TGTGCCAGCAGTGCTGGCCTAGCGGGAGGTCCTTCCTACAATGAGCAGTTCTTC	CASSAGLAGGPSYNEQFF	TRBD2	TRBV9	.	TRBJ2-1
TGTGCCAGCAGCCCTCGACTAGCGGGAGTACTTGATCACGGCGAGCAGTACTTC	CASSPRLAGVLDHGEQYF	TRBD2	TRBV27	.	TRBJ2-7
TGTGCCAGTACTCGGACACCGGGGTTCGATCAGCCCCAGCATTTT	CASTRTPGFDQPQHF	.	TRBV19	.	TRBJ1-5
TGCAGTGCTAGAGTTGGCGACGAGCAGTACTTC	CSARVGDEQYF	.	TRBV20-1	.	TRBJ2-7
TGTGCCAGCATCCCCCCCGTGTCGGTGAATACGCAGTATTTT	CASIPPVSVNTQYF	.	TRBV7-2	.	TRBJ2-3
TGTGCCAGTAGTATTGGGGGGGTCGTGAGAGAGCAGTACTTC	CASSIGGVVREQYF	TRBD2	TRBV19	.	TRBJ2-7
TGTGCCAGCAGTTCCCCTCCGGGAAGGGACACTGAAGCTTTCTTT	CASSSPPGRDTEAFF	.	TRBV28	.	TRBJ1-1
TGTGCCACCAGCAGGGCGTTCGGGACCCAGTACTTC	CATSRAFGTQYF	.	TRBV15	.	TRBJ2-5
TGCAGCGTTGTGGCGGTTCTGACCGGCTACACCTTC	CSVVAVLTGYTF	.	TRBV29-1	.	TRBJ1-2
TGTGCCAGCAGCAAAGGGGCGCTAGCGGGAGGCACCGGGGAGCTGTTTTTT	CASSKGALAGGTGELFF	.	TRBV21-1	.	TRBJ2-2
TGTGCCAGCAGCTTTCTCACGGCTGGAAACACCATATATTTT	CASSFLTAGNTIYF	.	TRBV5-6	once	TRBJ1-3
TGTGCCAGCAGCTCCCGGCATCGGGGGCTTAGGGGGTATGGCTACACCTTC	CASSSRHRGLRGYGYTF	.	TRBV11-3	.	TRBJ1-2
TGTGCCAGCAGCTATCAGGGTACAACTAATGAAAAACTGTTTTTT	CASSYQGTTNEKLFF	.	TRBV5-5	.	TRBJ1-4
TGCAGTGCTAGTCTGAGGCTTTCGGGCAATCAGCCCCAGCATTTT	CSASLRLSGNQPQHF	.	TRBV20-1	.	TRBJ1-5
TGTGCCAGCTCACCACGGGGAGCTTCTGGGGCCAACGTCCTGACTTTC	CASSPRGASGANVLTF	.	TRBV18	once	TRBJ2-6
TGCGCCAGCAGCACCTCGGGTGAGCAGTTCTTC	CASSTSGEQFF	.	TRBV5-1	.	TRBJ2-1
TGTGCCAGCAGCAAAGTGGGTAGCGGGAGGAGGAATGGGCAGTTCTTC	CASSKVGSGRRNGQFF	.	TRBV21-1	.	TRBJ2-1
TGTGCCAGCAGTAACGGTCTAGCGGGTTTGGATACGCAGTATTTT	CASSNGLAGLDTQYF	TRBD2	TRBV6-6	.	TRBJ2-3
TGTGCCAGCAGAAGGACAGTAAATCAGCCCCAGCATTTT	CASRRTVNQPQHF	.	TRBV28	.	TRBJ1-5
TGTGCCAGCAGCTCATACCTCCGGAGCGGGGAGCTGTTTTTT	CASSSYLRSGELFF	.	TRBV7-2	.	TRBJ2-2
TGTGCCACCAGCAGAACAGGGGTTCGGTATGGCTACACCTTC	CATSRTGVRYGYTF	TRBD1	TRBV15	.	TRBJ1-2
TGTGCCAGTAGTTACGACAGGGGGAGTTCCTACGAGCAGTACTTC	CASSYDRGSSYEQYF	TRBD1	TRBV19	.	TRBJ2-7
TGTGCCAGCAGTGAAGGACTAGCGGGATCCTACGAGCAGTACTTC	CASSEGLAGSYEQYF	TRBD2	TRBV6-1	once	TRBJ2-7
TGTGCCAGCAGTTACCGGGGACTAGGTACAGATACGCAGTATTTT	CASSYRGLGTDTQYF	TRBD2	TRBV6-5	.	TRBJ2-3